A single sample gave rise to the 9 T cell receptor beta chains below, sequenced in a study of glioma-infiltrating T cells. Amplification of TCR alpha and beta CDR3 regions from RNA used iRepertoire nested multiplex PCR. TCRdb redid the calling of the multiplex PCR reads with MiXCR, one entry per CDR3 protein. The repertoire has 100,000 to 150,000 distinct CDR3 sequences, around 23% of them found once; the top ten carry around 15%. Source material: glioma tissue, nonneoplastic brain tissue, or PBMCs (not recorded which). The origin of the receptors is a human donor with low-grade glioma or glioblastoma, undergoing nonglioma brain surgery, or in good health (not recorded which).

This clonotype was found many times. This sequence joins TRBV6-1 and TRBJ2-3; perhaps TRBD2 as D (5 bases). The V and J ends lost 6 bases and 3 bases respectively, with 13 bases between them. The CDR3 runs to 14 residues. From germline, CDR1 is MNHNS and CDR2 SASEGT. CDR3 nucleotide sequence: TGTGCCAGCAGGACCAGGACGGGAACAGATACGCAGTATTTT. Protein: CASRTRTGTDTQYF.

This clonotype was seen many times. J is TRBJ2-7 and V is TRBV3-1; TRBD2 is a possible D gene (6 bases). The CDR3 is 16 amino acids. Germline V gene lookup returns CDR1 LGHDT and CDR2 YNNKEL (reference sequence). V was clipped by 4 bases and J by 6 bases, with 22 bases between them. In nucleotides, the CDR3 is TGTGCCAGCAGCCGAACCGGTGGGATACTCGGGGGCGAGCAGTACTTC. It translates to CASSRTGGILGGEQYF.

The chain couples TRBV7-3 to TRBJ2-3, with 11 bases aligning to TRBD2. The CDR3 spans 17 residues. V shed 0 bases, J shed 1 base, and the junction held 3 bases outside the gene matches. Germline CDR1 and CDR2: SGHTA and FQGTGA. The CDR3 loop reads CASSLTGGLAGTDTQYF. CDR3 coding DNA: TGTGCCAGCAGCTTAACGGGGGGACTAGCGGGCACAGATACGCAGTATTTT.

This clonotype has a count of ten or more. The J gene is TRBJ2-1, the V gene TRBV7-7, with D unresolved. This CDR3 spans 14 amino acids. Per the germline V gene, CDR1 is SSHAT and CDR2 is FNYEAQ (reference sequence). Trimming took off 5 bases at V and 7 bases at J, with 15 bases between the two ends. This CDR3 is CASSLSLSRNEQFF. DNA of the CDR3: TGTGCCAGCAGCCTCTCCCTGAGCCGAAATGAGCAGTTCTTC.

This clonotype was found many times. V and J are TRBV24-1 and TRBJ2-1, with 12 bases matching TRBD2. The CDR3 contains 14 residues. With 6 bases clipped from V and 5 bases from J, the junction kept 1 base outside the gene matches. Germline loops: CDR1 KGHDR, CDR2 SFDVKD. The CDR3 sequence: CATSRLAGDNEQFF. The CDR3 DNA reads as TGTGCCACCAGTAGACTAGCGGGAGACAATGAGCAGTTCTTC.

This clonotype was seen repeatedly, ten times or more. J is TRBJ2-7 and V is TRBV7-8, with D perhaps TRBD2 (6 bases). The V gene lost 5 bases and the J gene lost 3 bases, with 14 bases spanning the gap. Germline-derived CDR1 and CDR2 are SGHVS and FQNEAQ. This CDR3 contains 14 residues. The CDR3: CASSSRETSYEQYF. CDR3 DNA sequence: TGTGCCAGCAGCAGCCGGGAGACGAGCTACGAGCAGTACTTC.

The gene calls are TRBV4-1 and TRBJ1-1; TRBD1 aligns across 7 bases. V shed 0 bases, J shed 4 bases, and the junction held 17 bases outside the gene matches. CDR1 MGHRA and CDR2 YSYEKL come from the germline V gene. The CDR3 has 19 amino acids. The CDR3 DNA sequence: TGCGCCAGCAGCCAAGAGGTTATAGTCAGGGGGTCGGGAAGCACTGAAGCTTTCTTT. This sequence encodes CASSQEVIVRGSGSTEAFF.

This clonotype was detected many times. V usage is TRBV18 and J usage is TRBJ2-1; 8 nucleotides line up with TRBD2. The CDR3 runs to 13 residues. V shed 3 bases, J shed 9 bases, and the junction held 4 bases outside the gene matches. Germline loops: CDR1 KGHSH, CDR2 LQKENI. CDR3 coding DNA: TGTGCCAGCTCACCGACTAGCGTGGTTGAGCAGTTCTTC. It codes for CASSPTSVVEQFF.

This clonotype was counted between two and nine times. The J gene is TRBJ2-5, the V gene TRBV5-1; D possibly uses TRBD1 or TRBD2 (5 bases each). The CDR3 sequence is 15 residues long. V lost 4 bases, J lost 5 bases, and 18 bases lay in between. Germline V gene data show CDR1 as SGHRS and CDR2 as YFSETQ. CDR3 nucleotides: TGCGCCAGCAGCGGGGGTGGAGGAGAGTGGGAGACCCAGTACTTC. Protein product: CASSGGGGEWETQYF.